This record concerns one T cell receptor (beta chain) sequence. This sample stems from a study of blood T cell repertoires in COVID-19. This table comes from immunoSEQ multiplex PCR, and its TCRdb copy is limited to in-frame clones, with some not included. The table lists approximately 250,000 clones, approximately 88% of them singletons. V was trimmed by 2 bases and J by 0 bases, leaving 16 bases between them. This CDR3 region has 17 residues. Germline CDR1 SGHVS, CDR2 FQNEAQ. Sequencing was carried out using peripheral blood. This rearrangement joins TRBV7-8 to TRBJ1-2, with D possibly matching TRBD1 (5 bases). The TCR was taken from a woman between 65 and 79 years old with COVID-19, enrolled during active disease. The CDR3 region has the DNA TGTGCCAGCAGCTTAAACGCCCAGGGTAACACTAACTATGGCTACACCTTC. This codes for CASSLNAQGNTNYGYTF. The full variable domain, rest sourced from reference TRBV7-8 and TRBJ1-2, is GAGVSQSPRYKVAKRGQDVALRCDPISGHVSLFWYQQALGQGPEFLTYFQNEAQLDKSGLPSDRFFAERPEGSVSTLKIQRTQQEDSAVYLCASSLNAQGNTNYGYTFGSGTRLTVV.